Shown below are 24 T cell receptor beta chains from a single sample sequenced in a study of shared clonotypes between healthy human individuals (TCRdb year 2020). The method behind the library was the immunoSEQ multiplex PCR assay. Sourced from immuneACCESS, this table was stored by TCRdb with only in-frame sequences that have V and J called. A share of the clones is absent; for the studies checked, an unresolved V gene accounts for under half, and the remainder has no known explanation. This sample lists more than 400,000 clones; 81% were detected once. The ten biggest clones cover more than 9.5% of the sample. Sequencing was performed on PBMCs. The origin of the receptors is a woman in her thirties or forties in good health. Some clones in this sample may be carry-over from other donors' samples.

The V gene is TRBV4-1, the J gene TRBJ2-7, with 7 bases matching TRBD2. CDR3 length equals 15 residues. The V gene end was trimmed by 0 bases and the J gene end by 7 bases; junction bases not matched to a gene: 9. CDR1 and CDR2 from the germline V gene are MGHRA and YSYEKL. This CDR3 reads CASSQEGLLQDEQYF. DNA of the CDR3: TGCGCCAGCAGCCAAGAGGGACTACTCCAGGATGAGCAGTACTTC.

The rearrangement links TRBV9 to TRBJ2-2; 9 bases agree with TRBD2. Trimming removed 4 bases from V and 5 bases from J; junction bases left unmatched: 9. CDR1 SGDLS and CDR2 YYNGEE come from the germline V gene. This CDR3 comprises 16 residues. The CDR3 sequence is CASSFRLADLTGELFF. The CDR3, as DNA: TGTGCCAGCAGCTTTCGACTAGCGGACCTTACCGGGGAGCTGTTTTTT.

This clone turned up a few times. This chain uses TRBV28 with TRBJ1-5; D is uncertain. The CDR3 spans 14 residues. CDR1 is MDHEN and CDR2 is SYDVKM in the germline V gene. Trimming removed 4 bases at V and 7 bases at J, with 14 bases between. The CDR3 DNA reads TGTGCCAGCAGTTCACGACGGTCCGAACAGCCCCAGCATTTT. This codes for CASSSRRSEQPQHF.

On this clone itself: Only one base separates this from a far larger clonotype, so it likely reflects a read error. The same CDR3 is also encoded by other DNA sequences in this sample. This chain connects TRBV29-1 to TRBJ1-1, with 12 bases fitting TRBD1. The V gene's germline CDR1 is SQVTM and CDR2 ANQGSEA. The CDR3 consists of 14 residues. V lost 6 bases and J lost 8; bases outside the gene matches: 10. CDR3 coding DNA: TGCAGCGTCTCCTTCGGGACAGGGGGCACCGAAGCTTTCTTT. This sequence encodes CSVSFGTGGTEAFF.

Points on this clone: A far larger clone is a single base away, which makes a read error likely. The chain is built from TRBV5-4 and TRBJ2-5, with D hard to call. The CDR3 has 14 residues. The V end lost 0 bases, the J end lost 1 base, and 7 bases lay between the germline ends. Germline V gene sequence: CDR1 SGHNT, CDR2 YYREEE (reference sequence). CDR3 loop: CASSLGSCQETQYF. As DNA, the CDR3 is TGTGCCAGCAGCTTGGGTAGCTGCCAAGAGACCCAGTACTTC.

This CDR3 is CASSPASVGSYEQYF. The CDR3, as DNA: TGTGCCAGCAGCCCGGCTAGCGTCGGCTCCTACGAGCAGTACTTC. The rearrangement joins TRBV7-8 to TRBJ2-7; tentative D call: TRBD2 (6 bases). This CDR3 has 15 amino acids. Trimming cost V 5 bases and J 0 bases, with 14 bases left between them. CDR1 SGHVS and CDR2 FQNEAQ come from the germline V gene.

This chain joins TRBV5-1 and TRBJ2-1, with 8 bases fitting TRBD2. CDR1 and CDR2 (germline): SGHRS, YFSETQ. The CDR3 consists of 14 residues. Trimming cost V 0 bases and J 5 bases; bases outside gene matches: 1. CDR3: CASSLEAGDNEQFF. The CDR3 DNA is TGCGCCAGCAGCTTGGAAGCGGGGGACAATGAGCAGTTCTTC.

Notes on this clone: A far larger clone is only one base removed, so a read error is likely. V gene TRBV30 combines with J gene TRBJ2-7; 8 nucleotides agree with TRBD2. The CDR3 spans 15 residues. Germline V CDR1 and CDR2: GTSNPN, SVGIG (reference sequence). CDR3 nucleotides: TGTCCCTGGACCCCCGGGACTAGGCCCGGTTCGGAGCAGTACTTC. It is translated as CPWTPGTRPGSEQYF.

This sequence joins TRBV7-2 and TRBJ2-5, with 9 positions matching TRBD1. Germline-derived CDR1 and CDR2 are SGHTA and FQGNSA. V lost 5 bases to trimming and J lost 1 base; unmatched junction nucleotides: 8. The CDR3 contains 16 residues. CDR3 in DNA: TGTGCCAGCAGCCGTCCCGGGACAGGGTCCCAAGAGACCCAGTACTTC. This encodes CASSRPGTGSQETQYF.

This clone was counted a single time. The chain carries TRBV7-9 and TRBJ2-1; 9 positions agree with TRBD2. Germline values: CDR1 SEHNR, CDR2 FQNEAQ (reference sequence). This CDR3 is built from 14 residues. V shed 3 bases, J shed 6 bases, and the junction held 3 bases outside the gene matches. The CDR3 DNA sequence: TGTGCCAGCAGCTTCGCGGGAGGGCCCAATGAGCAGTTCTTC. It yields the protein CASSFAGGPNEQFF.

Points on this clone: This likely reflects a read error, since a far larger clone is one base away. V is TRBV4-3 and J is TRBJ1-2, with 7 bases lining up with TRBD1. The germline gives CDR1 LGHNA, CDR2 YSLEER. V dropped 4 bases and J dropped 8; count of bases not matched to a gene: 7. CDR3 length equals 13 residues. CDR3 in amino acids: CASSPGQCLGYTF. CDR3 in DNA: TGCGCCAGCAGCCCGGGACAGTGCTTAGGCTACACCTTC.

This sequence joins TRBV6-5 and TRBJ1-2; TRBD1 matches 7 bases. CDR3 size: 13 residues. CDR1 is MNHEY and CDR2 is SVGAGI in the germline V gene. Unmatched junction bases numbered 4, after V lost 5 bases and J lost 4 bases. CDR3: CASSRGPGYGYTF. The CDR3 region has the DNA TGTGCCAGCAGTAGGGGGCCTGGCTATGGCTACACCTTC.

This clone was counted between two and nine times. V and J are TRBV5-4 and TRBJ2-3, with D possibly being TRBD1 (6 bases). Trimming took 0 bases from V and 2 from J, leaving 13 bases between them. CDR1 SGHNT and CDR2 YYREEE come from the germline V gene (reference sequence). The CDR3 sequence is 16 residues long. In DNA form, the CDR3 reads TGTGCCAGCAGCTTGGTCACAGGGCGCGACACAGATACGCAGTATTTT. Amino acid sequence: CASSLVTGRDTDTQYF.

The chain links TRBV10-3 to TRBJ2-3; no reliable D call. Germline assignment: CDR1 ENHRY and CDR2 SYGVKD. V gave up 5 bases and J gave up 0 bases, with 9 bases separating them. The CDR3 is 14 amino acids. The CDR3: CAISQDPSTDTQYF. The CDR3, as DNA: TGTGCCATCAGTCAGGACCCGAGCACAGATACGCAGTATTTT.

The rearrangement joins TRBV5-4 to TRBJ1-3; D unclear. Trimming stripped 0 bases from V and 1 base from J, with 8 bases between. Per germline, CDR1 SGHNT and CDR2 YYREEE (reference sequence). CDR3 size: 15 residues. CDR3 sequence: CASSLDTLSGNTIYF. The DNA of the CDR3 is TGTGCCAGCAGCTTGGACACCTTATCTGGAAACACCATATATTTT.

Worth noting for this clone: A far more abundant clone sits one base away, making this likely a read error. The sample has other DNA sequences that encode this CDR3 too. V is TRBV5-1 and J is TRBJ2-7; TRBD1 agrees at 9 bases. Germline V lookup: CDR1 SGHRS, CDR2 YFSETQ. This CDR3 spans 14 amino acids. In DNA form, the CDR3 reads TGTGCCAGCAGCTTGGGGGACAGGGACCACGAGCAGTACTTC. It encodes CASSLGDRDHEQYF.

The genes are TRBV28 and TRBJ2-5; no clear D gene. There are 13 residues in the CDR3. Per germline, CDR1 MDHEN and CDR2 SYDVKM. Trimming removed 4 bases at V and 5 bases at J, with 11 bases between. Here the CDR3 DNA reads TGTGCCAGCAGTTGGTCAGTAGGCGAGACCCAGTACTTC. Protein product: CASSWSVGETQYF.

V is TRBV28 and J is TRBJ2-1; 10 bases fit TRBD2. V was pared by 2 bases and J by 2 bases, with 3 bases of the junction left unmatched. From germline, CDR1 is MDHEN and CDR2 SYDVKM. The CDR3 totals 16 residues. In DNA form, the CDR3 reads TGTGCCAGCAGTTTAGGAGCGGGAGGGCCCTACAATGAGCAGTTCTTC. Translated: CASSLGAGGPYNEQFF.

The rearrangement uses TRBV12-2 and TRBJ2-3; the tabulated D call, TRBD2, remains unverified against the DNA. TRBV12-2 constitutes a pseudogene. The CDR3 runs to 16 residues. CDR3 residues: CASRSGLYVFGDTQYF. In DNA, the CDR3 is TGTGCAAGTCGCTCGGGACTCTACGTATTTGGCGATACGCAGTATTTT.

V usage is TRBV6-1 and J usage is TRBJ1-2; 7 positions agree with TRBD1. This CDR3 is built from 14 residues. CDR1 and CDR2 (germline): MNHNS, SASEGT. V lost 3 bases, J lost 4 bases, and 5 bases stayed unmatched. CDR3 region: CASSEMTGSYGYTF. Written as DNA, the CDR3 is TGTGCCAGCAGTGAGATGACAGGGAGCTATGGCTACACCTTC.

Worth noting for this clone: With a much larger clone just one base away, this may be a read error. V usage is TRBV6-5 and J usage is TRBJ2-1; unclear D gene. This CDR3 is built from 14 residues. CDR1 is MNHEY, CDR2 SVGAGI, per germline. The V end lost 4 bases, the J end lost 9 bases, and 16 bases lay between the germline ends. CDR3 sequence reads: CASSSLGPHCEQFF. In DNA, the CDR3 is TGTGCCAGCAGTTCCCTTGGACCGCACTGTGAGCAGTTCTTC.

Comment on this clone: The CDR3 carries no conserved terminal phenylalanine or tryptophan, so it likely arises from a read error. The limits of the CDR3 on the DNA are not certain, so only TCRdb's listed CDR3 is given. The chain combines TRBV4-2 with TRBJ2-4; the tabulated D call, TRBD2, remains unverified against the DNA. Germline V CDR1 and CDR2: LGHNA, YNFKEQ. The CDR3 adds up to 15 amino acids, both ends counted. CDR3: CASSQQLGIVNIQYL.

The genes are TRBV5-1 and TRBJ2-7; D is undetermined. The germline V and J ends were trimmed by 0 bases and 1 base, with 14 bases remaining between them. The CDR3 runs to 16 residues. Germline V CDR1 and CDR2: SGHRS, YFSETQ. The CDR3 DNA reads TGCGCCAGCAGCTTGGCCCTTCGCCCGACGTCCTACGAGCAGTACTTC. Protein sequence: CASSLALRPTSYEQYF. Full variable domain (missing parts from reference TRBV5-1 and TRBJ2-7): KAGVTQTPRYLIKTRGQQVTLSCSPISGHRSVSWYQQTPGQGLQFLFEYFSETQRNKGNFPGRFSGRQFSNSRSEMNVSTLELGDSALYLCASSLALRPTSYEQYFGPGTRLTVT.

This rearrangement joins TRBV2 to TRBJ1-1; D unclear. The V end was cut by 4 bases, the J end by 5 bases, with 11 bases between. This CDR3 has 13 amino acids. Germline assignment: CDR1 SNHLY and CDR2 FYNNEI. This CDR3 is CASSVGVGTEAFF. CDR3 coding DNA: TGTGCCAGCAGTGTAGGAGTAGGAACTGAAGCTTTCTTT. Combining the CDR3 with reference TRBV2 and TRBJ1-1 gives the whole variable domain EPEVTQTPSHQVTQMGQEVILRCVPISNHLYFYWYRQILGQKVEFLVSFYNNEISEKSEIFDDQFSVERPDGSNFTLKIRSTKLEDSAMYFCASSVGVGTEAFFGQGTRLTVV.